These 2 T cell receptor beta chains share one sample of origin, sequenced in a study of T cell responses to AZD1222 COVID-19 vaccine (dated by TCRdb to about 2021). This specimen's time point label, interpreted: sample from adult after SARS-CoV-2 infection, after symptom onset. Receptors were amplified or captured by the immunoSEQ multiplex PCR assay. Not all clones reach the TCRdb copy of this immuneACCESS table, which keeps in-frame sequences only. Checked studies attribute under half of the gap to unresolved V genes and leave the rest unexplained. For this sample there are 150,000 to 160,000 clones; around 85% appear just once. The leading ten clones occupy roughly 6.9% of the sample. The specimen comprised peripheral blood, sampled after recovery from COVID-19. The source of these receptors is an adult who had recovered from COVID-19.

V gene TRBV9 combines with J gene TRBJ1-1; weak D call: TRBD1 (5 bases). V dropped 3 bases and J dropped 5 bases, with 23 bases sitting between them. CDR1 SGDLS and CDR2 YYNGEE come from the germline V gene. The length of the CDR3 is 17 residues. The CDR3 loop is CASSAKMGRGIDTEAFF. Written as DNA, the CDR3 is TGTGCCAGCAGCGCCAAAATGGGTAGGGGAATAGATACTGAAGCTTTCTTT. Filled out from reference TRBV9 and TRBJ1-1, the complete variable domain reads DSGVTQTPKHLITATGQRVTLRCSPRSGDLSVYWYQQSLDQGLQFLIQYYNGEERAKGNILERFSAQQFPDLHSELNLSSLELGDSALYFCASSAKMGRGIDTEAFFGQGTRLTVV.

This chain joins TRBV28 and TRBJ2-1, with 12 bases lining up with TRBD2. Germline-derived CDR1 and CDR2 are MDHEN and SYDVKM. After removal of 6 bases from V and 12 bases from J, the junction contained 9 bases not matched to a gene. The CDR3 sequence is 14 residues long. The CDR3 nucleotides are TGTGCCAGCAGCCCCATCGGGACTAGCGGGCGGCAGTTCTTC. Translated, it gives CASSPIGTSGRQFF.